The 10 T cell receptor beta chains reported below all come from one sample, sequenced in a study of shared T cell receptors in the human thymus. Data came from immunoSEQ multiplex PCR; TCRdb stores just in-frame clones and leaves some out. Of hundreds of thousands of clones listed, over 75% are singletons. These records were also assigned to another study, of human thymus T cells.

The sequenced sample consisted of thymocytes. The origin of the receptors is a boy in the first two years of life with a congenital heart defect.

The V and J genes are TRBV7-2 and TRBJ2-3; D gene uncertain. Germline-derived CDR1 and CDR2 are SGHTA and FQGNSA. Trimming cost V 5 bases and J 1 base, with 16 bases left between them. This CDR3 comprises 16 residues. DNA for the CDR3: TGTGCCAGCAGCCCCGGCGGCCCCCCCCGCACAGATACGCAGTATTTT. Protein sequence: CASSPGGPPRTDTQYF.

The rearrangement uses TRBV4-2 and TRBJ1-1, with D maybe TRBD1 (6 bases). The germline CDR1 and CDR2 sequences are LGHNA and YNFKEQ. There are 13 residues in the CDR3. Trimming stripped 1 base from V and 6 bases from J, with 9 bases between. This chain's CDR3 is CASSQAGVPEAFF. CDR3 DNA: TGTGCCAGCAGCCAAGCAGGGGTCCCTGAAGCTTTCTTT.

The chain carries TRBV6-5 and TRBJ2-7, with 7 bases lining up with TRBD1. Germline trimming cut 6 bases from V and 4 bases from J; bases unmatched to any gene: 9. Per the germline V gene, CDR1 is MNHEY and CDR2 is SVGAGI. The CDR3 runs 14 residues. This CDR3 is CASSSGTASYEQYF. CDR3 nucleotide sequence: TGTGCCAGCAGCTCCGGGACAGCCTCTTACGAGCAGTACTTC.

V gene TRBV6-5 combines with J gene TRBJ1-2; 8 nucleotides match TRBD1. CDR1 MNHEY and CDR2 SVGAGI come from the germline V gene. Trimming removed 6 bases from V and 3 bases from J; junction bases left unmatched: 9. CDR3 length: 15 amino acids. The CDR3: CASRGQGLIYYGYTF. CDR3 in DNA: TGTGCCAGCAGAGGACAGGGACTTATCTACTATGGCTACACCTTC.

The V gene is TRBV7-9, the J gene TRBJ2-3, with 7 bases identical to TRBD2. Germline V gives CDR1 SEHNR, CDR2 FQNEAQ (reference sequence). J lost 1 base, V lost 5 bases, and 9 bases had no gene match. This CDR3 comprises 16 residues. CDR3 coding DNA: TGTGCCAGCAGCCCCCTTAGCGGGTTGGGCACAGATACGCAGTATTTT. This translates into CASSPLSGLGTDTQYF.

This clone was counted a single time. The chain is built from TRBV5-6 and TRBJ1-2; 7 bases are a match to TRBD1. Trimming removed 0 bases from V and 4 bases from J; junction bases left unmatched: 6. The CDR3 runs to 15 residues. Looked up from germline, CDR1 is SGHDT and CDR2 is YYEEEE. CDR3 amino acids: CASSLAGTEFYGYTF. CDR3 bases: TGTGCCAGCAGCTTGGCCGGGACAGAGTTCTATGGCTACACCTTC.

The chain links TRBV6-5 to TRBJ1-6; D ambiguous. The CDR3 has 14 residues. CDR1 and CDR2 from the germline V gene are MNHEY and SVGAGI. V lost 4 bases and J lost 9, with 13 bases in between. The CDR3 DNA follows: TGTGCCAGCAGTTCCCAGGTTCACGGTTCACCCCTCCACTTT. The encoded protein is CASSSQVHGSPLHF.

The rearrangement uses TRBV30 and TRBJ1-2; D call uncertain. The CDR3 contains 12 residues. Germline assignment: CDR1 GTSNPN and CDR2 SVGIG (reference sequence). V shed 2 bases and J shed 8 bases, with 12 bases lying between them. CDR3 DNA sequence: TGTGCCTGGAGTAAAGTCGAGGGAGGCTACACCTTC. Encoded protein: CAWSKVEGGYTF.

The V and J genes are TRBV5-4 and TRBJ1-2, with D perhaps TRBD1 (5 bases). This CDR3 region has 14 residues. Germline V lookup: CDR1 SGHNT, CDR2 YYREEE (reference sequence). Trimming took 0 bases from V and 2 from J, leaving 8 bases between them. The CDR3 nucleotides are TGTGCCAGCAGCTTGGAGGGGCGCAACTATGGCTACACCTTC. This sequence encodes CASSLEGRNYGYTF.

The genes are TRBV28 and TRBJ2-1; D unresolved. The CDR3 spans 17 residues. The V gene lost 5 bases and the J gene lost 0 bases, with 17 bases spanning the gap. CDR1 is MDHEN and CDR2 is SYDVKM in the germline V gene. This chain's CDR3 is CASSPPTPLSSYNEQFF. In DNA form, the CDR3 reads TGTGCCAGCAGTCCGCCGACTCCGCTTAGCTCCTACAATGAGCAGTTCTTC.